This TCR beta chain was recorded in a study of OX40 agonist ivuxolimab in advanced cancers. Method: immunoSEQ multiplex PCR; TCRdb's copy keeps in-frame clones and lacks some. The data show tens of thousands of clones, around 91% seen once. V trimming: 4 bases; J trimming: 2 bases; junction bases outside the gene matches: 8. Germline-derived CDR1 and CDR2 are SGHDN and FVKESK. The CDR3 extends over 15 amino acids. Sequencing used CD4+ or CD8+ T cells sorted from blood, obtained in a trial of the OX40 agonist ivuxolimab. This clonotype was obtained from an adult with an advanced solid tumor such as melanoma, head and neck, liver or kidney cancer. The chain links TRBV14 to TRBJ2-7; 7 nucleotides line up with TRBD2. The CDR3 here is CASSLLAVTPYEQYF. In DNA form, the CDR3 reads TGTGCCAGCAGCCTTCTAGCGGTAACTCCCTACGAGCAGTACTTC.